Sequencing of this TCR beta chain was carried out in a study of T cell repertoires in cytomegalovirus infection. MiXCR, run by TCRdb on the reads, gives a single entry per CDR3 protein. Of about 450,000 distinct CDR3 sequences in the sample, under 40% are singletons; the top ten hold roughly 13%. In regard to this clonotype: This CDR3 is missing its conserved last phenylalanine or tryptophan, likely due to a read error.

J was trimmed by 4 bases and V by 2 bases; bases with no gene match: 8. The CDR3 is 16 amino acids. Germline V gene lookup returns CDR1 MGHRA and CDR2 YSYEKL. The genes are TRBV4-1 and TRBJ2-5, with 9 positions matching TRBD1. Source material: PBMCs. The TCR was taken from a human donor in good health (CMV status not recorded). Some clones in this sample may be carry-over from other donors' samples. The CDR3 DNA is TGCGCCAGCAGCCAACTCGGGACAGGGAGGGCAGAGACCCAGTACTGC. It translates to CASSQLGTGRAETQYC.